Following are 15 T cell receptor beta chains from one sample sequenced in a study of cytomegalovirus exposure and HLA in healthy donors. Amplification used 60 Vbeta primers and 13 Jbeta primers. TCRdb's table, derived via immunoSEQ multiplex PCR, lists solely in-frame clones and lacks some. In the table there are around 150,000 clones, around 80% of which are singletons. The specimen was PBMCs. The receptors derive from a man aged 50 to 60 in good health and CMV-seropositive.

The chain uses TRBV19 and TRBJ1-2; D uncertain. Germline-derived CDR1 and CDR2 are LNHDA and SQIVND (reference sequence). The V end was cut by 3 bases, the J end by 8 bases, with 10 bases between. The CDR3 spans 12 residues. The CDR3 sequence is CASSIGPGGYTF. Here the CDR3 DNA reads TGTGCCAGTAGTATCGGCCCGGGAGGCTACACCTTC.

A single count supports this clone. The chain combines TRBV4-1 with TRBJ1-1; 10 bases match TRBD1. V shed 1 base, J shed 3 bases, and the junction held 5 bases outside the gene matches. Looked up from germline, CDR1 is MGHRA and CDR2 is YSYEKL. The CDR3 sequence is 16 residues long. For the CDR3, the DNA is TGCGCCAGCAGCCAAGGCCCGGGACAGGGGTACACTGAAGCTTTCTTT. Translating it yields CASSQGPGQGYTEAFF.

The chain combines TRBV7-8 with TRBJ2-2; 11 positions agree with TRBD1. The CDR3 spans 15 residues. Unmatched junction bases numbered 6, after V lost 5 bases and J lost 7 bases. Germline CDR1 is SGHVS and CDR2 is FQNEAQ. CDR3 nucleotide sequence: TGTGCCAGCAGCCCGGGGACAGGGGGGGTCGGGGAGCTGTTTTTT. This gives the protein CASSPGTGGVGELFF.

This chain links TRBV7-9 with TRBJ1-2, with 7 nucleotides matching TRBD1. This CDR3 comprises 15 residues. Per the germline V gene, CDR1 is SEHNR and CDR2 is FQNEAQ (reference sequence). The V gene end was trimmed by 3 bases and the J gene end by 8 bases; junction bases not matched to a gene: 12. Here the CDR3 DNA reads TGTGCCAGCAGCTTTAGTACAGGGGTCGCTGGAGGCTACACCTTC. Its translation is CASSFSTGVAGGYTF.

V is TRBV6-5 and J is TRBJ2-2; 12 bases are a match to TRBD1. Germline V gene data show CDR1 as MNHEY and CDR2 as SVGAGI. Trimming took 3 bases from V and 6 from J; bases not matched to a gene: 5. The length of the CDR3 is 16 residues. The CDR3, as DNA: TGTGCCAGCAGTTATTCCGGGACAGGGGGCGCCGGGGAGCTGTTTTTT. Translating gives CASSYSGTGGAGELFF.

The chain is built from TRBV4-2 and TRBJ2-7; 7 bases match TRBD1. The junction had 7 bases not matched to a gene; V was cut back by 3 bases and J by 5 bases. Germline assignment: CDR1 LGHNA and CDR2 YNFKEQ. CDR3 size: 14 residues. The CDR3 loop reads CASSHRDSGNEQYF. The DNA of the CDR3 is TGTGCCAGCAGCCACCGGGACAGTGGGAACGAGCAGTACTTC.

The chain recombines TRBV5-4 with TRBJ2-1; 9 bases align to TRBD1. This CDR3 is 16 amino acids long. V lost 5 bases to trimming and J lost 6 bases; unmatched junction nucleotides: 12. CDR1 SGHNT and CDR2 YYREEE come from the germline V gene (reference sequence). As DNA, the CDR3 is TGTGCCAGCAGTTATACCGGGACAGGGATATTCAATGAGCAGTTCTTC. This translates into CASSYTGTGIFNEQFF.

This chain joins TRBV4-1 and TRBJ1-1; 7 nucleotides agree with TRBD1. Trimming at V came to 4 bases and at J to 12 bases, leaving 14 bases not matched to a gene. The CDR3 contains 14 residues. The V gene's germline CDR1 is MGHRA and CDR2 YSYEKL. The CDR3 DNA reads TGCGCCAGCAGCCCAGAACCGGAGGGGGCCGAGTCTTTCTTT. Residues: CASSPEPEGAESFF.

This chain connects TRBV19 to TRBJ2-5, with 7 nucleotides matching TRBD2. Germline values: CDR1 LNHDA, CDR2 SQIVND (reference sequence). The trim removed 1 base at V and 5 bases at J, leaving 10 bases unmatched. The CDR3 is made up of 16 amino acids. CDR3 nucleotide sequence: TGTGCCAGTAGTATAGGAGGGACTATTCGTGGGGAGACCCAGTACTTC. It specifies CASSIGGTIRGETQYF.

CDR3 in amino acids: CASSPPGWASGKNNEQFF. Here the CDR3 DNA reads TGTGCCAGCAGTCCCCCGGGGTGGGCTAGCGGGAAGAACAATGAGCAGTTCTTC. This chain joins TRBV7-6 and TRBJ2-1; 9 nucleotides agree with TRBD2. The CDR3 has 18 amino acids. From germline, CDR1 is SGHVS and CDR2 FNYEAQ. The trim removed 6 bases at V and 5 bases at J, leaving 17 bases unmatched.

In this sample, this clone turned up once. The CDR3: CASSYMGQGPGNTIYF. CDR3 sequence (DNA): TGTGCCAGCAGTTATATGGGACAGGGACCTGGAAACACCATATATTTT. The rearrangement joins TRBV6-6 to TRBJ1-3, with 9 bases fitting TRBD1. CDR1 and CDR2 from the germline V gene are MNHNY and SVGAGI (reference sequence). The CDR3 has 16 residues. V dropped 3 bases and J dropped 2; count of bases not matched to a gene: 5.

The rearrangement joins TRBV11-2 to TRBJ1-3, with D perhaps TRBD1 (6 bases). The germline V gene has CDR1 SGHAT and CDR2 FQNNGV. The CDR3 contains 15 residues. Between the trimmed V and J ends, which lost 6 bases and 0 bases, there was a span of 12 bases. The CDR3 coding sequence is TGTGCCAGCAGTTCGACAGGTAGCTCTGGAAACACCATATATTTT. Protein product: CASSSTGSSGNTIYF. Full variable domain (missing parts from reference TRBV11-2 and TRBJ1-3): EAGVAQSPRYKIIEKRQSVAFWCNPISGHATLYWYQQILGQGPKLLIQFQNNGVVDDSQLPKDRFSAERLKGVDSTLKIQPAKLEDSAVYLCASSSTGSSGNTIYFGEGSWLTVV.

A note on this clone: Germline and junction disagree at one end, which may indicate a read error. The chain combines TRBV7-3 with TRBJ2-1; D might be TRBD2 (6 bases). CDR1 is SGHTA and CDR2 is FQGTGA in the germline V gene. This CDR3 is 15 amino acids long. The CDR3: CASSSRRDSNNEQFF. The CDR3 DNA is TGTGCCAGCAGCTCTCGCCGGGACTCCAACAATGAGCAGTTCTTC.

V gene TRBV5-1 combines with J gene TRBJ1-4; D possibly corresponds to TRBD1 (6 bases). The V end was cut by 4 bases, the J end by 7 bases, with 17 bases between. Germline lookup yields CDR1 SGHRS and CDR2 YFSETQ. The CDR3 spans 15 residues. CDR3 in amino acids: CASSITGSEAEKLFF. The CDR3 region has the DNA TGCGCCAGCAGCATTACAGGGTCCGAGGCTGAAAAACTGTTTTTT.

A single count supports this clone. The chain combines TRBV7-9 with TRBJ1-1; 11 bases fit TRBD1. V shed 6 bases, J shed 0 bases, and the junction held 3 bases outside the gene matches. The CDR3 is 15 amino acids. Germline V CDR1 and CDR2: SEHNR, FQNEAQ (reference sequence). The CDR3 region has the DNA TGTGCCAGCAGGCGGGACAGGGGGGTGAACACTGAAGCTTTCTTT. Translation: CASRRDRGVNTEAFF.